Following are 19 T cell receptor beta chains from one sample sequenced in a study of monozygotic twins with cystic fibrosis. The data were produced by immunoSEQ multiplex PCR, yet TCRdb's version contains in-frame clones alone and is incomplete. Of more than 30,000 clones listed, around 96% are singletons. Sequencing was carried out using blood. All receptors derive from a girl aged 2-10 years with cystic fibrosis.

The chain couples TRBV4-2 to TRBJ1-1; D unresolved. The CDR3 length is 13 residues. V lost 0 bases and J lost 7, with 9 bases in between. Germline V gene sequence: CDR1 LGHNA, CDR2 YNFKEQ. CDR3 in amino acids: CASSQETGHEAFF. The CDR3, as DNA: TGTGCCAGCAGCCAAGAAACGGGCCATGAAGCTTTCTTT.

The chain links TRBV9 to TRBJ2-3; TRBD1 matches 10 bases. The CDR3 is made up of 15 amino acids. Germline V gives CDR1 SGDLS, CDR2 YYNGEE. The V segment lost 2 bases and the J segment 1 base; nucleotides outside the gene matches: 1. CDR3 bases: TGTGCCAGCAGCGTCGGACAGGGGGGCACAGATACGCAGTATTTT. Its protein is CASSVGQGGTDTQYF.

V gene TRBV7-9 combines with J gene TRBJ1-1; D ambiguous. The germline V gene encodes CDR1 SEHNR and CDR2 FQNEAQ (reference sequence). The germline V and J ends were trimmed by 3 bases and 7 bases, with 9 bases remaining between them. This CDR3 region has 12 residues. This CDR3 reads CASSFAEGEAFF. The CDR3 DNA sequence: TGTGCCAGCAGCTTCGCCGAGGGTGAAGCTTTCTTT.

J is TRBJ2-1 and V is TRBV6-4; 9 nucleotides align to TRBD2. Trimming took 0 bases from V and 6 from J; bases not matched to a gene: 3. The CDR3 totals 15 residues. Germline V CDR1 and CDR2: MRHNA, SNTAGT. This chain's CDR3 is CASSDSAGGPNEQFF. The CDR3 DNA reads TGTGCCAGCAGTGACTCGGCGGGAGGGCCCAATGAGCAGTTCTTC.

CDR3 sequence: CASSEQGINQPQHF. The CDR3, as DNA: TGTGCCAGCAGCGAACAGGGAATCAATCAGCCCCAGCATTTT. The chain is built from TRBV2 and TRBJ1-5; TRBD1 is a possible D gene (6 bases). This CDR3 spans 14 amino acids. V lost 6 bases, J lost 3 bases, and 12 bases lay in between. Germline V gene sequence: CDR1 SNHLY, CDR2 FYNNEI.

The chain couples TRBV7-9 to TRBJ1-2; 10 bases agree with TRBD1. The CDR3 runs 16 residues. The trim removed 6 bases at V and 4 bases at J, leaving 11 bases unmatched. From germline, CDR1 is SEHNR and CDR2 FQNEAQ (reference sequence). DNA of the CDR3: TGTGCCAGCAGTTTCCGACAGGGGGCGGTTTTCTATGGCTACACCTTC. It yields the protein CASSFRQGAVFYGYTF.

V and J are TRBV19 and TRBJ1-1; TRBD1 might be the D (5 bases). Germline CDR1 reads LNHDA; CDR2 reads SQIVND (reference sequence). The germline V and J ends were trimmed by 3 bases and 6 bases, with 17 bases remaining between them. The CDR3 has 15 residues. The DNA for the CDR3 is TGTGCCAGTAGTATGGGGGGAATGGGTGACGCTGAAGCTTTCTTT. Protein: CASSMGGMGDAEAFF.

CDR3 sequence: CASSLQGANTEAFF. CDR3 DNA sequence: TGTGCCAGCAGCTTGCAGGGGGCGAACACTGAAGCTTTCTTT. The V call is TRBV5-4, the J call TRBJ1-1; 8 nucleotides line up with TRBD1. The CDR3 extends over 14 amino acids. After removal of 1 base from V and 1 base from J, the junction contained 0 bases not matched to a gene. Germline lookup yields CDR1 SGHNT and CDR2 YYREEE (reference sequence).

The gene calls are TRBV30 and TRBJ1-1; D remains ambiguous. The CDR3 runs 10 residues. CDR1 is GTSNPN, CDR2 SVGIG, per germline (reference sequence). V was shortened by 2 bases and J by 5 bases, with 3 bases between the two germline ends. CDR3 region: CAWSLTEAFF. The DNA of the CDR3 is TGTGCCTGGAGTCTAACTGAAGCTTTCTTT.

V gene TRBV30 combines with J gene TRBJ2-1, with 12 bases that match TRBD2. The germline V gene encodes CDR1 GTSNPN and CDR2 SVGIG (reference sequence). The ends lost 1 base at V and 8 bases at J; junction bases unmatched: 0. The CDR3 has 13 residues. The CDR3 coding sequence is TGTGCCTGGAGTGGACTAGCGGGAGATGAGCAGTTCTTC. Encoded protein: CAWSGLAGDEQFF.

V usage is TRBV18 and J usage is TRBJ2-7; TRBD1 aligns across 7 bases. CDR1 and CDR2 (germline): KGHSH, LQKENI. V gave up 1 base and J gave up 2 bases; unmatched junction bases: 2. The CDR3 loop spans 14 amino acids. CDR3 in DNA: TGTGCCAGCTCACCACGTCAGGGGGCCTACGAGCAGTACTTC. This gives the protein CASSPRQGAYEQYF.

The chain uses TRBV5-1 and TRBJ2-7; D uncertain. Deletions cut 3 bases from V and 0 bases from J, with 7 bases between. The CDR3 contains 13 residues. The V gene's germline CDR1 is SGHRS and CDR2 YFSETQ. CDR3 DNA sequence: TGCGCCAGCAGCTCGGATGCCTCCTACGAGCAGTACTTC. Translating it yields CASSSDASYEQYF.

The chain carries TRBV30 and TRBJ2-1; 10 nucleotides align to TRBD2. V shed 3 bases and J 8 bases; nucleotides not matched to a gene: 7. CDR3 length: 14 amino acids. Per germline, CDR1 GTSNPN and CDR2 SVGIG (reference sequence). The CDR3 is CAWSRGLAGDEQFF. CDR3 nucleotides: TGTGCCTGGAGCCGTGGGCTAGCGGGAGATGAGCAGTTCTTC. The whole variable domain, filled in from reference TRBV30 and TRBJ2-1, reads SQTIHQWPATLVQPVGSPLSLECTVEGTSNPNLYWYRQAAGRGLQLLFYSVGIGQISSEVPQNLSASRPQDRQFILSSKKLLLSDSGFYLCAWSRGLAGDEQFFGPGTRLTVL.

The CDR3 protein is CASTFKQRPAYEQYF. In DNA, the CDR3 is TGTGCCAGCACCTTCAAGCAGCGACCGGCCTACGAGCAGTACTTC. The chain couples TRBV6-8 to TRBJ2-7; the D is unclear. CDR1 is MNHGY and CDR2 is SAAAGT in the germline V gene. The CDR3 runs to 15 residues. The V gene lost 7 bases and the J gene lost 2 bases, with 18 bases spanning the gap.

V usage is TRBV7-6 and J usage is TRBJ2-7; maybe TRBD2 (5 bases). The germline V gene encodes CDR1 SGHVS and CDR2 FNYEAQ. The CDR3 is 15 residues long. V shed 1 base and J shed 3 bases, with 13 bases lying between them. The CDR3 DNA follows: TGTGCCAGCAGCTTAGAGCCGGGATTTAACTACGAGCAGTACTTC. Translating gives CASSLEPGFNYEQYF.

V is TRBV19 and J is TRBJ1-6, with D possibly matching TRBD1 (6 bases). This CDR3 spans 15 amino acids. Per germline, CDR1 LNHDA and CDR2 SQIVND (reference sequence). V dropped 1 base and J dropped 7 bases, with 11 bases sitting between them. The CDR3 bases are TGTGCCAGTAGTATAGTGCAGGGGTTAAATTCACCCCTCCACTTT. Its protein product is CASSIVQGLNSPLHF.

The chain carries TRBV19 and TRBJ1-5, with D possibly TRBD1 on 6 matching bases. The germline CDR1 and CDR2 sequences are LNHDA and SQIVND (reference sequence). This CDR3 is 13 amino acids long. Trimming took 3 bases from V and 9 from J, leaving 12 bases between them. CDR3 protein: CASSMRGDRPQHF. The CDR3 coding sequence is TGTGCCAGTAGTATGAGGGGGGATCGGCCCCAGCATTTT.

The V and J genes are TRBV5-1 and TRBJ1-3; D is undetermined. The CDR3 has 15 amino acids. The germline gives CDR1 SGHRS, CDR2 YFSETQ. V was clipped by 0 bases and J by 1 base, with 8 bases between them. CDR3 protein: CASSLAGVSGNTIYF. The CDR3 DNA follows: TGCGCCAGCAGCTTGGCCGGGGTTTCTGGAAACACCATATATTTT. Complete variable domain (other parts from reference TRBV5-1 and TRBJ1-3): KAGVTQTPRYLIKTRGQQVTLSCSPISGHRSVSWYQQTPGQGLQFLFEYFSETQRNKGNFPGRFSGRQFSNSRSEMNVSTLELGDSALYLCASSLAGVSGNTIYFGEGSWLTVV.

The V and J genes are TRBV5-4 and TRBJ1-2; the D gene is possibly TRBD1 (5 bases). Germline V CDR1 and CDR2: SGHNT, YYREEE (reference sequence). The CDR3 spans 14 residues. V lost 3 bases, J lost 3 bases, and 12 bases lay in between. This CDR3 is CASSYRTTYYGYTF. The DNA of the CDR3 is TGTGCCAGCAGCTATAGGACAACTTACTATGGCTACACCTTC.